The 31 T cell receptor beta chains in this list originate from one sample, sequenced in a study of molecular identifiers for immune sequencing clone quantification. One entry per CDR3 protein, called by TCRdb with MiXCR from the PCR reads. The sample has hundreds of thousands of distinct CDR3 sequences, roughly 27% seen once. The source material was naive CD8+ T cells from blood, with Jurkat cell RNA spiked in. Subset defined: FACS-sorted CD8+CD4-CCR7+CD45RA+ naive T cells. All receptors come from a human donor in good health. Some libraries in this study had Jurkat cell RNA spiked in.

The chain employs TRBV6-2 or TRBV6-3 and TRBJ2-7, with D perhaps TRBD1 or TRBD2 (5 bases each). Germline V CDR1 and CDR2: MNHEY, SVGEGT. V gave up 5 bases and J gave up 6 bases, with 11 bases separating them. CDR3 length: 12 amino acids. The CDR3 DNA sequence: TGTGCCAGCAGTCCGGGACGTATCGAGCAGTACTTC. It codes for CASSPGRIEQYF.

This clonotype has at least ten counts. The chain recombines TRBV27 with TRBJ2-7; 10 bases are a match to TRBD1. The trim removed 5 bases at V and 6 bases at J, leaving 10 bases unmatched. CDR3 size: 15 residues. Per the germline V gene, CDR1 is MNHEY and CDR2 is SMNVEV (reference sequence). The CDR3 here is CASSARDRGHGEQYF. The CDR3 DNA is TGTGCCAGCAGTGCCAGAGACAGGGGGCACGGCGAGCAGTACTTC.

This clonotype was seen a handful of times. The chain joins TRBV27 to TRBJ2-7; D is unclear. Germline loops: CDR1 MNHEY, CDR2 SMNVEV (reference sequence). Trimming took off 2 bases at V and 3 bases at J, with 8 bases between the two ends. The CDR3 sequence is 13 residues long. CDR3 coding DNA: TGTGCCAGCAGTTTAGGCGTAGACTACGAGCAGTACTTC. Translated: CASSLGVDYEQYF.

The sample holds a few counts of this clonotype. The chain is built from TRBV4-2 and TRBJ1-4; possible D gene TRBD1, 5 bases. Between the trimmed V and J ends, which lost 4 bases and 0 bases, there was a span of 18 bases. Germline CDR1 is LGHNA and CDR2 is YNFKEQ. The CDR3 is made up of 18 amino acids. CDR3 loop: CASSPIAQGEATNEKLFF. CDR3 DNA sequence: TGTGCCAGCAGCCCTATCGCCCAGGGAGAGGCAACTAATGAAAAACTGTTTTTT.

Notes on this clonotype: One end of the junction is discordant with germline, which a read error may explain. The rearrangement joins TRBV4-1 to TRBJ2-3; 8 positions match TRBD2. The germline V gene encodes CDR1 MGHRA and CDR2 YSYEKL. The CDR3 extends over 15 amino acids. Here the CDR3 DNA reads TGCGCCAGCAGCCCCCAGCGGGGGCGCACCGATACGCAGTATTTT. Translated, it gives CASSPQRGRTDTQYF.

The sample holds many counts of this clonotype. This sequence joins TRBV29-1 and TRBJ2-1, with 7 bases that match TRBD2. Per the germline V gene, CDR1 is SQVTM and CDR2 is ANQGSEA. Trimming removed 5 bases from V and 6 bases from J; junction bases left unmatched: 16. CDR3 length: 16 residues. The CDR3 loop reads CSVPLPLASGLNEQFF. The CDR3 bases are TGCAGCGTTCCTCTACCTTTGGCTAGCGGTCTCAATGAGCAGTTCTTC.

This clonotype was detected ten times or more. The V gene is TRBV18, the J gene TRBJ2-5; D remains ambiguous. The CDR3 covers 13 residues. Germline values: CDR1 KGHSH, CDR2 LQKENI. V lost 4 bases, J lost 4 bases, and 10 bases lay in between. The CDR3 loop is CASSLQAGETQYF. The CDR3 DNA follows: TGTGCCAGCTCACTCCAAGCCGGAGAGACCCAGTACTTC.

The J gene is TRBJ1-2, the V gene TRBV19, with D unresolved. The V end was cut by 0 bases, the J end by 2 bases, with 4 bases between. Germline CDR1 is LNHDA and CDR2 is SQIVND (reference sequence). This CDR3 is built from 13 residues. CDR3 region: CASSIDPNYGYTF. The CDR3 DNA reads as TGTGCCAGTAGTATAGATCCAAACTATGGCTACACCTTC.

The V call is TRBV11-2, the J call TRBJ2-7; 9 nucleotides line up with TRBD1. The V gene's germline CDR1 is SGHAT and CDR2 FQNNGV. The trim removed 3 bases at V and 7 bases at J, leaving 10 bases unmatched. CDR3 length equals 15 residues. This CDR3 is CASSFNPGTGREQYF. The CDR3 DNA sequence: TGTGCCAGCAGCTTTAACCCCGGGACAGGGAGGGAGCAGTACTTC.

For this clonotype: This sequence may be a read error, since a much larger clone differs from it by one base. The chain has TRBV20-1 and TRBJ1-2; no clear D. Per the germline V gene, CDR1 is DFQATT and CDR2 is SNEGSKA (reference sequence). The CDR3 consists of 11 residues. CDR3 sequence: CSTRDWYGYTF. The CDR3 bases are TGCAGTACTAGAGATTGGTATGGCTACACCTTC.

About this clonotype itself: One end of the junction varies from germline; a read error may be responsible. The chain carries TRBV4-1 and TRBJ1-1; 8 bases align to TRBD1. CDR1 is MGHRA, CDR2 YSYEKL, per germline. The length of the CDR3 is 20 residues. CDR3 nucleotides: TGCGCCAGCAGCCTCCCAGGGACAGGAAATCAGAGACCTACGAACGCTGAAGCTTTCTTT. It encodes CASSLPGTGNQRPTNAEAFF.

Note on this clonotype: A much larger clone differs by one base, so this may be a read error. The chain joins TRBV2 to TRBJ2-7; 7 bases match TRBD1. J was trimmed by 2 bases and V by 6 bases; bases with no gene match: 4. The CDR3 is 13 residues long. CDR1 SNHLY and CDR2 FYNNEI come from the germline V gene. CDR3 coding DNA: TGTGCCAGCAGGGAACAGGGGCCCTACGAGCAGTACTTC. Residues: CASREQGPYEQYF.

The CDR3 region has the DNA TGTGCCAGCAGCGCGGGACTAGCGGGAGGAACCTACGAGCAGTACTTC. It translates to CASSAGLAGGTYEQYF. This rearrangement joins TRBV7-6 to TRBJ2-7; TRBD2 agrees at 15 bases. This CDR3 spans 16 amino acids. V was pared by 5 bases and J by 2 bases, with 4 bases of the junction left unmatched. Germline loops: CDR1 SGHVS, CDR2 FNYEAQ.

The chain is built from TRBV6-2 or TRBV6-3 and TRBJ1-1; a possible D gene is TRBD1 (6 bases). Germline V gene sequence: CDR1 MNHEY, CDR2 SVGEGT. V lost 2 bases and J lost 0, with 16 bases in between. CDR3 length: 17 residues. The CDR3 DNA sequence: TGTGCCAGCAGTTACCAAGGGGGGGTCGGCATGAACACTGAAGCTTTCTTT. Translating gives CASSYQGGVGMNTEAFF.

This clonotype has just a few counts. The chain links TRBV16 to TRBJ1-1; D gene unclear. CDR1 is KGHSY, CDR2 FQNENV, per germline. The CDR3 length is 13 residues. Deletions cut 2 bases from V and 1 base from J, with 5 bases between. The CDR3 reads CASSQIQNTEAFF. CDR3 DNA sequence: TGTGCCAGCAGCCAAATACAGAACACTGAAGCTTTCTTT.

The CDR3 DNA reads TGTGCCAGCAGTTACTTACAGGGTCGGACAGATACGCAGTATTTT. Its protein is CASSYLQGRTDTQYF. V gene TRBV6-5 combines with J gene TRBJ2-3; TRBD1 might be the D (6 bases). Trimming removed 1 base from V and 3 bases from J, with 11 bases in between. CDR3 length equals 15 residues. CDR1 MNHEY and CDR2 SVGAGI come from the germline V gene.

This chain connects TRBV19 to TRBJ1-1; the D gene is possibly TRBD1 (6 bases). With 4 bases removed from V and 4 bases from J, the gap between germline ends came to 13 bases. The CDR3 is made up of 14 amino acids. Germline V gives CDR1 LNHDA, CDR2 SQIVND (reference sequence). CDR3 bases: TGTGCCAGTAGTACCGGGACATGGGGCACTGAAGCTTTCTTT. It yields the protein CASSTGTWGTEAFF.

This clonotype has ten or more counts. CDR3 protein: CASTHPTVNIQYF. CDR3 coding DNA: TGTGCCAGCACCCACCCCACAGTTAACATTCAGTACTTC. The V gene is TRBV12-3 or TRBV12-4, the J gene TRBJ2-4; no definite D call. The CDR3 contains 13 residues. Trimming removed 7 bases at V and 7 bases at J, with 14 bases between.

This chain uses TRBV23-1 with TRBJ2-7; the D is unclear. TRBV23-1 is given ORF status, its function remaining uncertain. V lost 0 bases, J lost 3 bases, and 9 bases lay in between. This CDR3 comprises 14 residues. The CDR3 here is CASSQSGQIYEQYF. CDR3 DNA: TGCGCCAGCAGTCAATCAGGGCAGATCTACGAGCAGTACTTC.

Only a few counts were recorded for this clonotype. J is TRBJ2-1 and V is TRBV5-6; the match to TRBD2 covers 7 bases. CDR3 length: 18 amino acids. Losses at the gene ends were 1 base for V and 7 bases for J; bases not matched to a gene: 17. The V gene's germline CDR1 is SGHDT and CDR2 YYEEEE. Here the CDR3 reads CASSLFFQRDHSGNEQFF. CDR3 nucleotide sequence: TGTGCCAGCAGCTTGTTTTTCCAGCGGGATCATAGTGGAAATGAGCAGTTCTTC.

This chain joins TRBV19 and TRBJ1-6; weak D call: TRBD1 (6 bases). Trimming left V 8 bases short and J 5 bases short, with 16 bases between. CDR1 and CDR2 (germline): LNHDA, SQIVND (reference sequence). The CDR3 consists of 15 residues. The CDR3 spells CASSWGPGDNSPLHF. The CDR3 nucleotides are TGTGCCAGTTCCTGGGGGCCAGGGGATAATTCACCCCTCCACTTT. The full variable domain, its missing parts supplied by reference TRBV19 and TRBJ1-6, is DGGITQSPKYLFRKEGQNVTLSCEQNLNHDAMYWYRQDPGQGLRLIYYSQIVNDFQKGDIAEGYSVSREKKESFPLTVTSAQKNPTAFYLCASSWGPGDNSPLHFGNGTRLTVT.

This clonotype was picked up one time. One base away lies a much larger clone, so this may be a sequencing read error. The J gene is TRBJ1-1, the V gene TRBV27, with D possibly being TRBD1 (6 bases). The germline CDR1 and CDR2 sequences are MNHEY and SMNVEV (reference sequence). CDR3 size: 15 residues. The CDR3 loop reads CASGKGTTPNTEALF. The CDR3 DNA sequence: TGTGCCAGCGGGAAAGGGACAACCCCGAACACTGAAGCTCTCTTT.

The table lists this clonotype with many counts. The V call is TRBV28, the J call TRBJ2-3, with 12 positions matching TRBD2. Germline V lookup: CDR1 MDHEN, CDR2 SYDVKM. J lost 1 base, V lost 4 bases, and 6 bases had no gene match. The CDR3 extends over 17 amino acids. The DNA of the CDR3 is TGTGCCAGCAGTTCGACGGGACTAGCGGGTGGCACAGATACGCAGTATTTT. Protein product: CASSSTGLAGGTDTQYF.

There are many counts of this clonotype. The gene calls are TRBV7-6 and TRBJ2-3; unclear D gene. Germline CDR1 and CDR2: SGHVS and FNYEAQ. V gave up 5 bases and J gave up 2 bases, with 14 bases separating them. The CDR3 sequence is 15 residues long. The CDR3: CASSRLSGVTDTQYF. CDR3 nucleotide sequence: TGTGCCAGCAGCCGTTTGAGTGGGGTCACAGATACGCAGTATTTT.

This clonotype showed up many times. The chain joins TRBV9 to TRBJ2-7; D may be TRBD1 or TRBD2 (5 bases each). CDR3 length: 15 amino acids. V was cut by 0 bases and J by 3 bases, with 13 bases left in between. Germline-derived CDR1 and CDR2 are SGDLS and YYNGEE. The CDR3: CASSVGGTLGYEQYF. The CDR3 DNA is TGTGCCAGCAGCGTAGGGGGGACCCTCGGCTACGAGCAGTACTTC.

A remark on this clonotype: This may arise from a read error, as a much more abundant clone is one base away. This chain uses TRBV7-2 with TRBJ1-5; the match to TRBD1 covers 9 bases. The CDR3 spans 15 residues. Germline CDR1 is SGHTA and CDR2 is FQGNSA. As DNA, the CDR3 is TGTGCCAGCAGCCCAAGCACAGGGGGCAATCAGCCCCAGCAATTT. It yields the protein CASSPSTGGNQPQQF.

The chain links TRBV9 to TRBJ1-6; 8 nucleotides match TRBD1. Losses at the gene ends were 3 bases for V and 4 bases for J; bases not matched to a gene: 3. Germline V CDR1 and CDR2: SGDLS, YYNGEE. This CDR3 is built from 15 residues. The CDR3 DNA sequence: TGTGCCAGCAGCGAGACAGGGGAGTATAATTCACCCCTCCACTTT. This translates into CASSETGEYNSPLHF.

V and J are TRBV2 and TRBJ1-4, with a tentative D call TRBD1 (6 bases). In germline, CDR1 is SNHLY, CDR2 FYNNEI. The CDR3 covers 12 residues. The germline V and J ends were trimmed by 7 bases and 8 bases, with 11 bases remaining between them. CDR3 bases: TGTGCCAGCACCTGGGGACAAGAAAAACTGTTTTTT. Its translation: CASTWGQEKLFF. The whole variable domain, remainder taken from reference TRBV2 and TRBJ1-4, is EPEVTQTPSHQVTQMGQEVILRCVPISNHLYFYWYRQILGQKVEFLVSFYNNEISEKSEIFDDQFSVERPDGSNFTLKIRSTKLEDSAMYFCASTWGQEKLFFGSGTQLSVL.

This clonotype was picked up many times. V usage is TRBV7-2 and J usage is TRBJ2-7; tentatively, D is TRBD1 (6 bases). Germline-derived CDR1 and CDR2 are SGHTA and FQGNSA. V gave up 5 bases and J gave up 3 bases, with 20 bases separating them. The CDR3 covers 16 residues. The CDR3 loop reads CASSLIAGELVYEQYF. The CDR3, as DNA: TGTGCCAGCAGCCTAATAGCAGGGGAATTAGTCTACGAGCAGTACTTC.

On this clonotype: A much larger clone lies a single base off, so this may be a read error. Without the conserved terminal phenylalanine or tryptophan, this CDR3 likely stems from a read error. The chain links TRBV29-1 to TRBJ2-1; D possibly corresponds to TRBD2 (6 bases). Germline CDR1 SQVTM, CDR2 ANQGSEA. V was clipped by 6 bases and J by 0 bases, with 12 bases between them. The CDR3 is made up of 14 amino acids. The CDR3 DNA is TGCAGCGTGAGCCGGGGGAGCTCCTACAATGAGCAGTTCTCC. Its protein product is CSVSRGSSYNEQFS.

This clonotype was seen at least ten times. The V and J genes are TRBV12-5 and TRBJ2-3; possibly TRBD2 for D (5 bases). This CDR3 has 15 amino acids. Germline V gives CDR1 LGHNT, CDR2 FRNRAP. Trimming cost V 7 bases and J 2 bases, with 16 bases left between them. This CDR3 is CASAEAAASTDTQYF. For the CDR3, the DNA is TGTGCTAGTGCGGAGGCTGCTGCTTCCACAGATACGCAGTATTTT.